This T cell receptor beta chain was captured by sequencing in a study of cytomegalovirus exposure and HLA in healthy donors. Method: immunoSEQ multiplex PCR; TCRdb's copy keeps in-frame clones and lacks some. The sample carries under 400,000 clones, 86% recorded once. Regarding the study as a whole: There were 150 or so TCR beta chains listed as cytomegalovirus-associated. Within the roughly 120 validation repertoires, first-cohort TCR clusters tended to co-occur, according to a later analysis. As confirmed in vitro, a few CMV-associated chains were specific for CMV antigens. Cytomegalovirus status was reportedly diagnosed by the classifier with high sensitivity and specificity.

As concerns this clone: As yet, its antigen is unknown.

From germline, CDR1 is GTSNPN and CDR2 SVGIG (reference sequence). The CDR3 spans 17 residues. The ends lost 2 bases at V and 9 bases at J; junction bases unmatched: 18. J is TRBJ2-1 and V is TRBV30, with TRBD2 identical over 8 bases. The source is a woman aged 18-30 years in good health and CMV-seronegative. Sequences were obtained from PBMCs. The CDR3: CAWSPSPAGVNLGEQFF. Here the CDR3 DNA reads TGTGCCTGGAGTCCCAGCCCAGCGGGAGTTAATTTGGGTGAGCAGTTCTTC.